This TCR beta chain was identified in a study of cytomegalovirus exposure and HLA in healthy donors. Study at large: The platform used for the approximately 120 validation repertoires matched that of the approximately 620 first-cohort repertoires, a later analysis reported. Study-wide points: Accounts indicate the classifier identified cytomegalovirus status with strong specificity and sensitivity. In vitro work confirmed that a few CMV-associated chains recognize CMV antigens.

Concerning this clone: The target antigen is unknown.

The CDR3 spans 15 residues. The V gene's germline CDR1 is MNHEY and CDR2 SVGAGI. The V and J ends lost 2 bases and 0 bases respectively, with 7 bases between them. Only in-frame clones appear in the TCRdb table, and some are missing; sequencing was by immunoSEQ multiplex PCR. There are 100,000 to 150,000 clones in the sample; 95% to 97% occur only once, and approximately 1.5% lies in the top ten. The donors were part of the validation cohort, which consisted of over a hundred subjects and was separate from the first cohort of 666 subjects. The sample consisted of PBMCs. V gene TRBV6-5 combines with J gene TRBJ2-2, with unresolved D. The sequence derives from a man aged 18 to 35 in good health and CMV-seronegative. The CDR3 loop reads CASSYELTNTGELFF. Here the CDR3 DNA reads TGTGCCAGCAGTTACGAGTTGACGAACACCGGGGAGCTGTTTTTT.